One sample yielded the 21 T cell receptor beta chains listed below, sequenced in a study of T cell responses to AZD1222 COVID-19 vaccine. The data were produced by immunoSEQ multiplex PCR, yet TCRdb's version contains in-frame clones alone and is incomplete. The repertoire consists of 130,000 or so clones, with over 85% occurring once and the leading ten covering around 5.9%. The specimen was peripheral blood, collected on day 0 of AZD1222 vaccination. The receptors come from an adult in good health.

This chain joins TRBV27 and TRBJ1-1; D perhaps matches TRBD1 (5 bases). The CDR3 length is 11 residues. Trimming removed 11 bases at V and 6 bases at J, with 13 bases between. CDR1 and CDR2 from the germline V gene are MNHEY and SMNVEV (reference sequence). DNA of the CDR3: TGTGCCGTAAGCCAGGGACCTGAAGCTTTCTTT. This gives the protein CAVSQGPEAFF.

The chain has TRBV6-2 or TRBV6-3 and TRBJ2-1; D might be TRBD1 (6 bases). CDR3 length equals 11 residues. Germline-derived CDR1 and CDR2 are MNHEY and SVGEGT. Trimming stripped 5 bases from V and 14 bases from J, with 13 bases between. The CDR3 region is CASSNTGHKFF. CDR3 coding DNA: TGTGCCAGCAGTAATACAGGGCATAAGTTCTTC.

The V and J genes are TRBV14 and TRBJ1-1, with TRBD1 as a possible D gene (6 bases). The V end lost 1 base, the J end lost 5 bases, and 8 bases lay between the germline ends. Looked up from germline, CDR1 is SGHDN and CDR2 is FVKESK. The CDR3 has 13 residues. CDR3 in amino acids: CASSQGDRTEAFF. CDR3 DNA: TGTGCCAGCAGCCAAGGAGACAGGACTGAAGCTTTCTTT.

The chain has TRBV14 and TRBJ1-1; the D is unclear. Germline V lookup: CDR1 SGHDN, CDR2 FVKESK. The CDR3 length is 13 residues. The V and J ends lost 2 bases and 1 base respectively, with 5 bases between them. This chain's CDR3 is CASSQIANTEAFF. CDR3 bases: TGTGCCAGCAGCCAAATAGCGAACACTGAAGCTTTCTTT.

This sequence joins TRBV29-1 and TRBJ1-2, with TRBD1 as a possible D gene (5 bases). Germline assignment: CDR1 SQVTM and CDR2 ANQGSEA. Trimming removed 3 bases at V and 8 bases at J, with 19 bases between. The CDR3 covers 14 residues. This CDR3 reads CSVEPVGGGGGYTF. In DNA, the CDR3 is TGCAGCGTTGAGCCCGTCGGGGGTGGAGGAGGCTACACCTTC.

V and J are TRBV5-1 and TRBJ2-1; tentative D call: TRBD2 (6 bases). Germline assignment: CDR1 SGHRS and CDR2 YFSETQ. V lost 4 bases and J 8 bases, leaving 22 bases between the germline ends. There are 16 residues in the CDR3. CDR3 nucleotides: TGCGCCAGCAGCCCCCCGGGAGCCTTAACGTTGGATGAGCAGTTCTTC. It yields the protein CASSPPGALTLDEQFF.

The chain joins TRBV3-1 (or the pseudogene TRBV3-2) to TRBJ2-5; 8 bases line up with TRBD2. There are 16 residues in the CDR3. Germline CDR1 LGHDT, CDR2 YNNKEL (reference sequence). V gave up 1 base and J gave up 5 bases; unmatched junction bases: 9. The CDR3 protein is CASSQGRTSRWETQYF. CDR3 nucleotides: TGTGCCAGCAGCCAAGGGAGGACTAGCCGGTGGGAGACCCAGTACTTC.

In DNA, the CDR3 is TGTGCCAGCAGCGCCGGGACAGGTGGTCAGCCCCAGCATTTT. Translated: CASSAGTGGQPQHF. The chain joins TRBV2 to TRBJ1-5; TRBD1 matches 8 bases. The CDR3 is made up of 14 amino acids. J gave up 6 bases and V 6 bases, and 7 bases lay outside the gene matches. CDR1 and CDR2 from the germline V gene are SNHLY and FYNNEI. Variable domain in full (rest from reference TRBV2 and TRBJ1-5): EPEVTQTPSHQVTQMGQEVILRCVPISNHLYFYWYRQILGQKVEFLVSFYNNEISEKSEIFDDQFSVERPDGSNFTLKIRSTKLEDSAMYFCASSAGTGGQPQHFGDGTRLSIL.

The genes are TRBV7-3 and TRBJ2-7; 9 bases align to TRBD2. The germline V gene has CDR1 SGHTA and CDR2 FQGTGA. The CDR3 has 16 amino acids. The V and J ends lost 8 bases and 2 bases, in that order; junction bases with no gene match: 13. The CDR3 sequence: CASFGKRLAGAYEQYF. The DNA for the CDR3 is TGTGCCAGCTTTGGAAAGAGGTTAGCGGGGGCCTACGAGCAGTACTTC.

This clone has just one count. The chain employs TRBV7-9 and TRBJ1-4, with TRBD1 matching 9 bases. V gave up 5 bases and J gave up 7 bases; unmatched junction bases: 2. This CDR3 comprises 13 residues. CDR1 is SEHNR, CDR2 FQNEAQ, per germline (reference sequence). The CDR3, as DNA: TGTGCCAGCAGCCGGGACAGGGTTGAAAAACTGTTTTTT. Its translation: CASSRDRVEKLFF. The variable domain in full, completed from reference TRBV7-9 and TRBJ1-4, reads DTGVSQNPRHKITKRGQNVTFRCDPISEHNRLYWYRQTLGQGPEFLTYFQNEAQLEKSRLLSDRFSAERPKGSFSTLEIQRTEQGDSAMYLCASSRDRVEKLFFGSGTQLSVL.

This rearrangement joins TRBV29-1 to TRBJ1-2; D is unresolved. The V end lost 5 bases, the J end lost 3 bases, and 7 bases lay between the germline ends. This CDR3 has 11 residues. Germline lookup yields CDR1 SQVTM and CDR2 ANQGSEA. CDR3 DNA sequence: TGCAGCGTTCAGAGGGACTATGGCTACACCTTC. Translation gives CSVQRDYGYTF.

This clone was seen once. J is TRBJ2-2 and V is TRBV9, with D perhaps matching TRBD1 or TRBD2 (5 bases each). This CDR3 is built from 15 residues. Germline lookup yields CDR1 SGDLS and CDR2 YYNGEE. Trimming left V 3 bases short and J 0 bases short, with 9 bases between. The DNA of the CDR3 is TGTGCCAGCAGCGACCAGGGACCGAACACCGGGGAGCTGTTTTTT. It encodes CASSDQGPNTGELFF.

Note on this clone: Other DNA sequences within the sample encode an identical CDR3. The chain links TRBV3-1 (or the pseudogene TRBV3-2) to TRBJ1-1, with a possible D match to TRBD1 (5 bases). V was shortened by 2 bases and J by 5 bases, with 12 bases between the two germline ends. There are 14 residues in the CDR3. Germline CDR1 reads LGHDT; CDR2 reads YNNKEL (reference sequence). CDR3 bases: TGTGCCAGCAGCCAACAGGGTGGGGGGACTGAAGCTTTCTTT. Translating it yields CASSQQGGGTEAFF.

In DNA, the CDR3 is TGTGCCAGCAGGTTCGGACAGGGATCCTACGAGCAGTACTTC. Translation gives CASRFGQGSYEQYF. The J gene is TRBJ2-7, the V gene TRBV7-9; 8 bases are a match to TRBD1. This CDR3 region has 14 residues. Germline-derived CDR1 and CDR2 are SEHNR and FQNEAQ (reference sequence). Germline trimming cut 6 bases from V and 1 base from J; bases unmatched to any gene: 5.

The V call is TRBV15, the J call TRBJ1-3, with 7 bases lining up with TRBD1. Germline V gives CDR1 LNHNV, CDR2 YYDKDF (reference sequence). With V trimmed by 0 bases and J by 3 bases, 8 bases remained unmatched. This CDR3 has 17 residues. CDR3 coding DNA: TGTGCCACCAGCAGAGATGACAGGGCCAGAGGTGGAAACACCATATATTTT. This codes for CATSRDDRARGGNTIYF.

This chain links TRBV27 with TRBJ1-5; D might be TRBD1 (5 bases). Looked up from germline, CDR1 is MNHEY and CDR2 is SMNVEV (reference sequence). Trimming left V 6 bases short and J 1 base short, with 28 bases between. This CDR3 is built from 20 residues. The DNA for the CDR3 is TGTGCCAGCAGCCCCAAGGGTTGGGGCATTCTCGAGGAGAGCAATCAGCCCCAGCATTTT. This translates into CASSPKGWGILEESNQPQHF.

J is TRBJ1-2 and V is TRBV28, with TRBD1 matching over 11 bases. This CDR3 spans 15 amino acids. V dropped 2 bases and J dropped 3; count of bases not matched to a gene: 2. Germline V gene data show CDR1 as MDHEN and CDR2 as SYDVKM. In DNA form, the CDR3 reads TGTGCCAGCAGTTTAAGGGGACAGGGGGACTATGGCTACACCTTC. Translation: CASSLRGQGDYGYTF.

For the CDR3, the DNA is TGCGCCAGCAGCACTAGCCCGGGACTAGGGACCTACGAGCAGTACTTC. Translated, it gives CASSTSPGLGTYEQYF. The rearrangement uses TRBV5-1 and TRBJ2-7, with 8 bases fitting TRBD2. CDR1 and CDR2 from the germline V gene are SGHRS and YFSETQ. There are 16 residues in the CDR3. Losses at the gene ends were 4 bases for V and 2 bases for J; bases not matched to a gene: 11. The whole variable domain, remainder taken from reference TRBV5-1 and TRBJ2-7, is KAGVTQTPRYLIKTRGQQVTLSCSPISGHRSVSWYQQTPGQGLQFLFEYFSETQRNKGNFPGRFSGRQFSNSRSEMNVSTLELGDSALYLCASSTSPGLGTYEQYFGPGTRLTVT.

The chain employs TRBV7-9 and TRBJ1-1; no clear D gene. Germline V gene lookup returns CDR1 SEHNR and CDR2 FQNEAQ (reference sequence). V was cut by 1 base and J by 5 bases, with 8 bases left in between. This CDR3 region has 13 residues. The CDR3 coding sequence is TGTGCCAGCAGCTTAGGGAGTAGGACTGAAGCTTTCTTT. Amino acid sequence: CASSLGSRTEAFF. The full variable domain, in which reference TRBV7-9 and TRBJ1-1 provide the parts outside the CDR3, is DTGVSQNPRHKITKRGQNVTFRCDPISEHNRLYWYRQTLGQGPEFLTYFQNEAQLEKSRLLSDRFSAERPKGSFSTLEIQRTEQGDSAMYLCASSLGSRTEAFFGQGTRLTVV.

J is TRBJ2-6 and V is TRBV30; D is unclear. CDR1 is GTSNPN and CDR2 is SVGIG in the germline V gene (reference sequence). The length of the CDR3 is 16 residues. Trimming removed 2 bases from V and 0 bases from J, with 11 bases in between. This CDR3 is CAWSNLVGSGANVLTF. CDR3 bases: TGTGCCTGGAGTAACCTCGTAGGCTCTGGGGCCAACGTCCTGACTTTC.

The chain is built from TRBV19 and TRBJ2-1, with D possibly TRBD1 on 6 matching bases. The CDR3 runs to 16 residues. Trimming pared 4 bases from V and 0 bases from J, leaving 13 bases between. Per germline, CDR1 LNHDA and CDR2 SQIVND (reference sequence). Here the CDR3 DNA reads TGTGCCAGTAGTAAATCGGGACAAAGCTCCTACAATGAGCAGTTCTTC. It translates to CASSKSGQSSYNEQFF.